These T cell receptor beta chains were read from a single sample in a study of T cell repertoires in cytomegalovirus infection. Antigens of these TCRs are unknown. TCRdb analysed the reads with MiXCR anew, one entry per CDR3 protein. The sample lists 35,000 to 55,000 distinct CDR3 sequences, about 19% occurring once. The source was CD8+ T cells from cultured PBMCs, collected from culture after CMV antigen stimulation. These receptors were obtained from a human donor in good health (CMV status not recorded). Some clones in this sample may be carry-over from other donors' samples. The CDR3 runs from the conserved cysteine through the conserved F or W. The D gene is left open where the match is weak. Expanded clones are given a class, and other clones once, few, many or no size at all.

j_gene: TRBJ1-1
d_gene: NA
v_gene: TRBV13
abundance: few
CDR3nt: TGTGCCAGCAGCTTAATAAGGGACACTGAAGCTTTCTTT
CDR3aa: CASSLIRDTEAFF

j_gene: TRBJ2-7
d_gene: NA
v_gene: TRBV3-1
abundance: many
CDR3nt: TGTGCCAGCAGCCTTAGCGGCAGCTCCTACGAGCAGTACTTC
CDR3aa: CASSLSGSSYEQYF

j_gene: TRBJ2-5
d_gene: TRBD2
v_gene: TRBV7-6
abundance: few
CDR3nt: TGTGCCAGCAGCTTAGGCCGCGCAGGCGGGGGGCCTGAGGAGACCCAGTACTTC
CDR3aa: CASSLGRAGGGPEETQYF

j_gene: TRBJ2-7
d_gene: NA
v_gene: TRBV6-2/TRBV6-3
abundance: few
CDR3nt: TGTGCCATCCGGAGCCTGGGGGAGCAGTACTTC
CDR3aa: CAIRSLGEQYF

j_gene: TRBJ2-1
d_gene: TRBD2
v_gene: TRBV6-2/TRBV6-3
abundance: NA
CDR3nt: TGTGCCAGCAGTGCCGGACTAGCGGGAGGAAGGAATGAGCAGTTCTTC
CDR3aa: CASSAGLAGGRNEQFF

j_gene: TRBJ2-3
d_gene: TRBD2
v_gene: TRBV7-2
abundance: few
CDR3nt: TGTGCCAGCAGCAAACCTAGCGGTAACACAGATACGCAGTATTTT
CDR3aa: CASSKPSGNTDTQYF

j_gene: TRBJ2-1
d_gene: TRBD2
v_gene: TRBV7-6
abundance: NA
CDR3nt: TGTGCCAGCAGCTCCGGGACTAGCGGGGGGGCCTCGTACAATGAGCAGTTCTTC
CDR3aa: CASSSGTSGGASYNEQFF

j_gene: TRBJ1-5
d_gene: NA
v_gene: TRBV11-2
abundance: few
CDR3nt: TGTGCCAGCAGCTTAGATTCGGGGGTTGGTCTCACCCTTCAGCATTTT
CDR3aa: CASSLDSGVGLTLQHF

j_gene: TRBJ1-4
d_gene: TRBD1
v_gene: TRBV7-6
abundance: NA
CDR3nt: TGTGCCAGCCGACAGGGGGGAGGTGAAAAACTGTTTTTT
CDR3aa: CASRQGGGEKLFF

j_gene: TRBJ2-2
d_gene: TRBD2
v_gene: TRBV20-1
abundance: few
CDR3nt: TGCAGTGCTAGAGACACTAGCGGGAGGATCGGAACCGGGGAGCTGTTTTTT
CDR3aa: CSARDTSGRIGTGELFF

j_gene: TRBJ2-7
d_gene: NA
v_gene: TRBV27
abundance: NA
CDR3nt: TGTGCCAGCAGTTTAACGGGGGCGTCCTACGAGCAGTACTTC
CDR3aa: CASSLTGASYEQYF

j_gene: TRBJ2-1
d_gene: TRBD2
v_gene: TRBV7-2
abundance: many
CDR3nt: TGTGCCAGCAGCTTAGGTCTAGCGGGAGGGGTTGAGCAGTTCTTC
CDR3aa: CASSLGLAGGVEQFF

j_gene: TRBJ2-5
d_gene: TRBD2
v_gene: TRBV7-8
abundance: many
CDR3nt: TGTGCCAGCAGCTCTTTCCCTAGCGGGGTAGGAGAGACCCAGTACTTC
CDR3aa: CASSSFPSGVGETQYF

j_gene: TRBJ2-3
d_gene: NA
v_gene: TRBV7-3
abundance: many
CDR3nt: TGTGCCAGCAGCTTAAAAGGACGGGTGGAAAGAAACACAGATACGCAGTATTTT
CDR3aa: CASSLKGRVERNTDTQYF

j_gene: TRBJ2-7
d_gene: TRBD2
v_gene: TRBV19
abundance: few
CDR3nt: TGTGCCAGTAGTAGGGCGGGAGCCTACGAGCAGTACTTC
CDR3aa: CASSRAGAYEQYF

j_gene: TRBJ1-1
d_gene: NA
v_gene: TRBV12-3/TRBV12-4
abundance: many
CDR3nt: TGTGCCAGCAGTTTGGGGATGGGGGGGACTGAAGCTTTCTTT
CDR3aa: CASSLGMGGTEAFF

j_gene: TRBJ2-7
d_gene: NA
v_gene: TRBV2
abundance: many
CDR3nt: TGTGCCAGCAGTGAAGAACTGGAGCAGTACTTC
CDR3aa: CASSEELEQYF

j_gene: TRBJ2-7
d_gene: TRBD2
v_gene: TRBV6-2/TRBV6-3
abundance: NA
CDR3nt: TGTGCCAGCAGTCAGGGACCCCCAGCGGGGGCCTACGAGCAGTACTTC
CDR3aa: CASSQGPPAGAYEQYF

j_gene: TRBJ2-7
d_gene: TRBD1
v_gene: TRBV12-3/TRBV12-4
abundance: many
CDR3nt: TGTGCCAGCAGCCTGAGCCGGGACAGGGGCAACTACGAGCAGTACTTC
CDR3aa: CASSLSRDRGNYEQYF

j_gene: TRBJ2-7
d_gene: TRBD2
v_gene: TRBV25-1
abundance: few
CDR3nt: TGTGCCAGCAGAAATAGCGGGGGGCCATCCGAGCAGTACTTC
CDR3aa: CASRNSGGPSEQYF

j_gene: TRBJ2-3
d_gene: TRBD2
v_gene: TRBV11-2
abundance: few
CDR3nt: TGTGCCAGCAGCTATCTGACTAGCGGGAGGGCCATAGATACGCAGTATTTT
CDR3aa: CASSYLTSGRAIDTQYF

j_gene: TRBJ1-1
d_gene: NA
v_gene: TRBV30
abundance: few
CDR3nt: TGTGCCTGGAATGCCGGGGTAGGGGTGAACACTGAAGCTTTCTTT
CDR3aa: CAWNAGVGVNTEAFF

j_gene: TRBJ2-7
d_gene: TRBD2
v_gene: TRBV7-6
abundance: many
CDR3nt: TGTGCCAGCAGCGAAACGGGACTACCCTTCTCCGACGAGCAGTACTTC
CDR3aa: CASSETGLPFSDEQYF

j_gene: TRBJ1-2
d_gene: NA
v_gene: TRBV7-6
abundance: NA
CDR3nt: TGTGCCAGCAGCTTCGCAGGGGCGTCGCCTGGCTACACCTTC
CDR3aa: CASSFAGASPGYTF

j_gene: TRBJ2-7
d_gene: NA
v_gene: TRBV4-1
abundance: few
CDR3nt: TGCGCCAGCAGCCAAGATGAGGAGGGTTCCTACGAGCAGTACTTC
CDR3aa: CASSQDEEGSYEQYF

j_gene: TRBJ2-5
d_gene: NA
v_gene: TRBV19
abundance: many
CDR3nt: TGTGCCAGTAGTATAGGACAGAAGCAAGAGACCCAGTACTTC
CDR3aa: CASSIGQKQETQYF

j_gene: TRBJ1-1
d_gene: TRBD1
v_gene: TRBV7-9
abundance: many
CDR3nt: TGTGCCAGCAGCCAAGTGACAGGGGGCGCGAACACTGAAGCTTTCTTT
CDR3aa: CASSQVTGGANTEAFF

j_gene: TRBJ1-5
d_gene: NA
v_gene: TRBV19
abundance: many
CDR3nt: TGTGCCAGTAGTATGTATTTGGTGGGTGACCAGCCCCAGCATTTT
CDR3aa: CASSMYLVGDQPQHF

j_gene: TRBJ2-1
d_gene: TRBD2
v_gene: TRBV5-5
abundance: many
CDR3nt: TGTGCCAGCAGTCCCTACGGGACTAGCGTATACAATGAGCAGTTCTTC
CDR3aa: CASSPYGTSVYNEQFF

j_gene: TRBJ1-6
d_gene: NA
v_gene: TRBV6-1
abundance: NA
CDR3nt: TGTGCCAGCAGAGGTGGATCCTATAATTCACCCCTCCACTTT
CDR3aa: CASRGGSYNSPLHF

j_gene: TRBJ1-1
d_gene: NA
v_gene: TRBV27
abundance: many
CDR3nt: TGTGCCAGCAGTTTATCTGGCGCGGGACTCCGGTATGGGGACACTGAAGCTTTCTTT
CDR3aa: CASSLSGAGLRYGDTEAFF

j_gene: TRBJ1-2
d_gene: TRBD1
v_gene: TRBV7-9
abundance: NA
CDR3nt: TGTGCCAGCAGCTTAGAAGGGGGCGAAAGAAACTATGGCTACACCTTC
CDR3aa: CASSLEGGERNYGYTF

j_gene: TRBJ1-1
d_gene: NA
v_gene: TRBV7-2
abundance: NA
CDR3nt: TGTGCCAGCAGCCACCGACAGGAATGGGGAACTGAAGCTTTCTTT
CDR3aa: CASSHRQEWGTEAFF

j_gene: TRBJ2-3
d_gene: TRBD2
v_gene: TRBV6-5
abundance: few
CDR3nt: TGTGCCAGCAGTTATAGCGGGGGGGAGGATACGCAGTATTTT
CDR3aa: CASSYSGGEDTQYF

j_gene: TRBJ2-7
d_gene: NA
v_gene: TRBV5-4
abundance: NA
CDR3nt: TGTGCCAGCAGCTTGGCCGAACGGACCTACGAGCAGTACTTC
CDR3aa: CASSLAERTYEQYF

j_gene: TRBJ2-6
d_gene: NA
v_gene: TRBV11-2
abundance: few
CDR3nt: TGTGCCAGCAGCCCCGTTCTCTCTGGGGCCAACGTCCTGACTTTC
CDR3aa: CASSPVLSGANVLTF

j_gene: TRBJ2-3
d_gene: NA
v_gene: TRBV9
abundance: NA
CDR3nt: TGTGCCAGCAGCGCCCGTGGGACTCTTTCTAGCACAGATACGCAGTATTTT
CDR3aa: CASSARGTLSSTDTQYF